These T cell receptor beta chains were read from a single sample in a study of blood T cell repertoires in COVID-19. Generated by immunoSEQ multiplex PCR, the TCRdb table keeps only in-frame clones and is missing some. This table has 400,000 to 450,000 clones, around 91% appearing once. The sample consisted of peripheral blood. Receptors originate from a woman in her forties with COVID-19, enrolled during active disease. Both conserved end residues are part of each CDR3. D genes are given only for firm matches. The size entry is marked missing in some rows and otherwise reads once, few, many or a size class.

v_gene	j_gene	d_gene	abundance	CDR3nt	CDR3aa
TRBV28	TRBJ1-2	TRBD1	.	TGTGCCAGCAGACTCGGGACAGTGGGCTACACCTTC	CASRLGTVGYTF
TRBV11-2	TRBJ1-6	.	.	TGTGCCAGCAGCTGGCAGGCCCAAACCAATTCACCCCTCCACTTT	CASSWQAQTNSPLHF
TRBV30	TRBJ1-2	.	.	TGTGCTTCGGGTCACCCTGGCTACACCTTC	CASGHPGYTF
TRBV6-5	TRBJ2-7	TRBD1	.	TGTGCCAGCAGTTACGGCCACGGGACAGCGTACGAGCAGTACTTC	CASSYGHGTAYEQYF
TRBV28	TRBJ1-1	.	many	TGTGCCCATGGGGCGGGGGCAATGAACACTGAAGCTTTCTTT	CAHGAGAMNTEAFF
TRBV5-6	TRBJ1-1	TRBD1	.	TGTGCCAGCAGTGGACAGGGGCTGGTAATGAACACTGAAGCTTTCTTT	CASSGQGLVMNTEAFF
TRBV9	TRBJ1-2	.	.	TGTGCCAGCAGCCCCGATCCCGGGAGCTATGGCTACACCTTC	CASSPDPGSYGYTF
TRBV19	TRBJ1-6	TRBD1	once	TGTGCCAGTAGTACCGACAGGGACAAACATAATTCACCCCTCCACTTT	CASSTDRDKHNSPLHF
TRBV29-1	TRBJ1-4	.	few	TGCAGCGTTGCCGGGGGGTTAGGTGAAAAACTGTTTTTT	CSVAGGLGEKLFF
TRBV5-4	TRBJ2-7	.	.	TGTGCCAGCAGCTTGTGGCCTTCAGGGCCCAGCTCCTACGAGCAGTACTTC	CASSLWPSGPSSYEQYF
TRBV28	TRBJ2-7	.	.	TGTGCCAGCAGTTTGAGCAGGTTCTACGAGCAGTACTTC	CASSLSRFYEQYF
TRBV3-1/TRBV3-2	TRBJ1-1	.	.	TGTGCCAGCAGCCAAGACAGTAACACTGAAGCTTTCTTT	CASSQDSNTEAFF
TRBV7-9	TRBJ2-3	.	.	TGTGCCAGCAGCCCAACTAGTAGGACCGGAGATACGCAGTATTTT	CASSPTSRTGDTQYF
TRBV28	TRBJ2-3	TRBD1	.	TGTGCCAGCAGTTTAAGCGGACAGGGGACAGATACGCAGTATTTT	CASSLSGQGTDTQYF
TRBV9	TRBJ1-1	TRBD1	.	TGTGCCAGCAGCGTAGAAGGGGGGACAGCGAACACTGAAGCTTTCTTT	CASSVEGGTANTEAFF
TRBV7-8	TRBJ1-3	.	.	TGTGCCAGCAGCTTTTCTAACAGCCGCTCTGGAAACACCATATATTTT	CASSFSNSRSGNTIYF
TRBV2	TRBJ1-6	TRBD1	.	TGTGCCAGCAGTGACCGGACAGGGAGCAATTCACCCCTCCACTTT	CASSDRTGSNSPLHF
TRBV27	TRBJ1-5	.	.	TGTGCCAGCTCCCAGGTCAATAGCAATCAGCCCCAGCATTTT	CASSQVNSNQPQHF
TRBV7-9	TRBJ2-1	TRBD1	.	TGTGCCAGCAGCTTATGGTCAGGGGGCTCCTACAATGAGCAGTTCTTC	CASSLWSGGSYNEQFF
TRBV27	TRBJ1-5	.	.	TGTGCCAGCAGTTCCACAGGGATCAATCAGCCCCAGCATTTT	CASSSTGINQPQHF
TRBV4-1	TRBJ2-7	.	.	TGCGCCAGCAGGGAAACCCTGGCTAGGGGCCTCCACGAGCAGTACTTC	CASRETLARGLHEQYF
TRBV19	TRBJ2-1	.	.	TGTGCCAGTACCATCCGGGGGTCCAACAATGAGCAGTTCTTC	CASTIRGSNNEQFF
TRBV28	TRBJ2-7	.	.	TGTGCCAGCAGACCCCCGGGTTCGTCCTACGAGCAGTACTTC	CASRPPGSSYEQYF
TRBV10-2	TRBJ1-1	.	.	TGCGCCAGCAGTGAGGGGGGACACCAAGTAGCTTTCTTT	CASSEGGHQVAFF
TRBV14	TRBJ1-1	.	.	TGTGCCAGCAGCCAAGAGGCAGGGTTAACTTTCTTT	CASSQEAGLTFF
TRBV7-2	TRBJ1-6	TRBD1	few	TGTGCCAGCAGCTACTTGACAGGGGGAAGGTCACCCCTCCACTTT	CASSYLTGGRSPLHF
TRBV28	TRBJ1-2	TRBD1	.	TGTGCCAGCAGTAAGGCCGGGACAGGGGACCATGGCTACACCTTC	CASSKAGTGDHGYTF
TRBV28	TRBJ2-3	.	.	TGTGCCAGCACCCCCCGGGGTGCGGGGAGGGGGGAGCAGTATTTT	CASTPRGAGRGEQYF
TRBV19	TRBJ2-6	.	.	TGTGCCAGTCTCGGACTCGGGGCCAACGTCCTGACTTTC	CASLGLGANVLTF
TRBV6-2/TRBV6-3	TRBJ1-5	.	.	TGTGCCAGCAGTTACCCAACACAGCAGCCCCAGCATTTT	CASSYPTQQPQHF
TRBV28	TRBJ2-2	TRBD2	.	TGTGCCAGCAGGACGGGAGGGAGGGTGATGGAGCTGTTTTTT	CASRTGGRVMELFF
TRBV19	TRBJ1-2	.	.	TGTGGTTCATACGGTGTCGGCTATGGCTACACCTTC	CGSYGVGYGYTF
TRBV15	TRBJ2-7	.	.	TGTGCCACCAGCAGAGATTTTGGGAGCTACTACGAGCAGTACTTC	CATSRDFGSYYEQYF
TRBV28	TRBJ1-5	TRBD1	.	TGTGCCAGCAGTATTTCCGGGACAGGGTATCAGCCCCAGCATTTT	CASSISGTGYQPQHF
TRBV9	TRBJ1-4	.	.	TGTGCCAGCAGCGTAGGGACCACGGGCGGGGAAAAACTGTTTTTT	CASSVGTTGGEKLFF
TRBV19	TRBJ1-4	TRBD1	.	TGTGCCAGTAGGCATTCCGGGACAGGGGGTGCAGGAGATTTT	CASRHSGTGGAGDF
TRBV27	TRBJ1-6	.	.	TGTGCCAGCAGCGGCATGGGACTGTGGAATTCACCCCTCCACTTT	CASSGMGLWNSPLHF
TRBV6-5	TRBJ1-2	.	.	TGTGCCAGCAGTTACGGACAAGGACTAAGTGGTGGCTACACCTTC	CASSYGQGLSGGYTF
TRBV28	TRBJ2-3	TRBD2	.	TGTGCCAGCAGCCCTGGGGATGGCGGGAGTCTATCTGCGGATACGCAGTATTTT	CASSPGDGGSLSADTQYF
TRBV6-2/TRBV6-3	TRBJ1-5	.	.	TGTGCCAGCAGTTCCCCCGAAGGGGTCCAGCATTTT	CASSSPEGVQHF
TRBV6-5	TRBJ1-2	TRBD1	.	TGTGCCAGCAGAATGCAGGGGGCAGATGGCTACACCTTC	CASRMQGADGYTF
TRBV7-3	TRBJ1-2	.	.	TGTGCCAGCAGCTTAAAACCCGGGCCGAGGGGGAATGGCTACACCTTC	CASSLKPGPRGNGYTF
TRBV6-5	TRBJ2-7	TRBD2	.	TGTGCCAGTCTTCTCGGGGGGAGCTCCTACGAGCAGTACTTC	CASLLGGSSYEQYF
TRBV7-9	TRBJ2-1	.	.	TGTGCCAGCAGCTTATACGCGGAGACTTACAATGAGCAGTTCTTC	CASSLYAETYNEQFF
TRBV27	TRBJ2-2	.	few	TGTGCCAGCAGTTTTTTTACCGGGAGCACCGGGGAGCTGTTTTTT	CASSFFTGSTGELFF
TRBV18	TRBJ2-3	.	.	TGTGCCAGCGGCCTGCTCGGGGATACGCAGTATTTT	CASGLLGDTQYF
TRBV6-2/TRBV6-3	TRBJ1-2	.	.	TGTGCCAGCAGTCCCCGGGGGTCCGGCGGCTACACCTTC	CASSPRGSGGYTF
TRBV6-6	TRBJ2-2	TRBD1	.	TGTGCCAGCAGTTCCTCCGGGACAGGGGACACCGGGGAGCTGTTTTTT	CASSSSGTGDTGELFF
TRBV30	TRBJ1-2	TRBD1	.	TGTGCCTGGGGACAGGGGAAGGGCTACACCTTC	CAWGQGKGYTF
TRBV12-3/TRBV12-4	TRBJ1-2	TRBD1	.	TGTGCCAGCAGTTTAGGACAGGGCTATGGCTACACCTTC	CASSLGQGYGYTF
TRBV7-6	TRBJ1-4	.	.	TGTGCCAGCAGCTTAGGGGCCCCAACTAATGAAAAACTGTTTTTT	CASSLGAPTNEKLFF
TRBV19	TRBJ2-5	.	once	TGTGCCAGTAGCATCCTACTGAGACAAGAGACCCAGTACTTC	CASSILLRQETQYF
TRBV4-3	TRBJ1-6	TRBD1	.	TGCGCCAGCAGCCAGGTTGCCGGGACAGGAAATTCACCCCTCCACTTT	CASSQVAGTGNSPLHF
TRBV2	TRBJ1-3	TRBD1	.	TGTGCCAGCAGGAGAGCACAGGGGGAGCGTCGAAACACCATATATTTT	CASRRAQGERRNTIYF
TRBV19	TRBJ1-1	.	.	TGTGCCAGTAGGCCGGATCGGGGGGCGTACACTGAAGCTTTCTTT	CASRPDRGAYTEAFF